The next 22 T cell receptor beta chains were all read from a single sample in a study of beta chain features in type 1 diabetes. The entirety of the isolated RNA underwent reverse transcription, so expressed TCRB transcripts were sequenced. Assay: immunoSEQ multiplex PCR; the TCRdb copy retains only in-frame clones and omits some. The sample carries hundreds of thousands of clones, about 15% recorded once. General study findings and limits: TCRB CDR3 length was moderately but significantly reduced in all four CD4+ subsets of Type 1 diabetes patients.

For these TCRs, the target antigens are not known. What was sequenced was naive CD4+ T cells from blood. The receptors stem from a man in his late teens or twenties with type 1 diabetes.

The J gene is TRBJ2-3, the V gene TRBV25-1, with TRBD1 as a possible D gene (6 bases). The germline V and J ends were trimmed by 2 bases and 6 bases, with 21 bases remaining between them. Germline V gene lookup returns CDR1 MGHDK and CDR2 SYGVNS. The CDR3 runs 17 residues. In DNA, the CDR3 is TGTGCCAGCAGTGAAGGACAGAGTCGTGGGAATTTGGATACGCAGTATTTT. Protein product: CASSEGQSRGNLDTQYF. The full variable domain, its missing parts supplied by reference TRBV25-1 and TRBJ2-3, is EADIYQTPRYLVIGTGKKITLECSQTMGHDKMYWYQQDPGMELHLIHYSYGVNSTEKGDLSSESTVSRIRTEHFPLTLESARPSHTSQYLCASSEGQSRGNLDTQYFGPGTRLTVL.

With respect to this clone: The junction and the germline gene differ at one end; a read error may be behind it. V usage is TRBV28 and J usage is TRBJ1-5; 10 positions match TRBD1. CDR1 and CDR2 (germline): MDHEN, SYDVKM. This CDR3 has 14 residues. CDR3 in amino acids: CAGSRQGASQPQHF. The CDR3 coding sequence is TGTGCCGGCAGCCGACAGGGGGCGAGTCAGCCCCAGCATTTT.

The rearrangement uses TRBV28 and TRBJ1-1; D not resolved. Germline CDR1 is MDHEN and CDR2 is SYDVKM. V was trimmed by 8 bases and J by 8 bases, leaving 12 bases between them. The CDR3 sequence is 11 residues long. The CDR3 DNA is TGTGCCAGCGATGGGCGCCGGGAAGCTTTCTTT. This gives the protein CASDGRREAFF.

The CDR3 sequence is CASSPAGTSGRNEQFF. The CDR3 coding sequence is TGTGCCAGCAGTCCAGCCGGGACTAGCGGGAGAAATGAGCAGTTCTTC. The genes are TRBV28 and TRBJ2-1; 14 bases are shared with TRBD2. This CDR3 is 16 amino acids long. V trimming: 5 bases; J trimming: 7 bases; junction bases outside the gene matches: 7. Germline CDR1 and CDR2: MDHEN and SYDVKM.

This clone was counted only a few times. The chain combines TRBV13 with TRBJ2-1, with 9 nucleotides matching TRBD2. Germline lookup yields CDR1 PRHDT and CDR2 FYEKMQ (reference sequence). This CDR3 has 14 residues. With V trimmed by 3 bases and J by 12 bases, 9 bases remained unmatched. CDR3 residues: CASSLISGGLLQFF. CDR3 nucleotides: TGTGCCAGCAGCTTGATTAGCGGGGGTTTGTTGCAGTTCTTC.

This clone came up a few times. J is TRBJ2-1 and V is TRBV29-1; 9 bases agree with TRBD2. The CDR3 is made up of 15 amino acids. Germline CDR1 is SQVTM and CDR2 is ANQGSEA. The CDR3 nucleotides read TGCAGTGTGGGGCGGGAGGGCCTCGGGGCGAATGAGCAGTTCTTC. This translates into CSVGREGLGANEQFF.

This clone turned up a few times. V is TRBV29-1 and J is TRBJ1-1, with unresolved D. Germline V CDR1 and CDR2: SQVTM, ANQGSEA. The CDR3 is 12 amino acids. V shed 5 bases and J shed 0 bases, with 7 bases lying between them. In DNA, the CDR3 is TGCAGCGTTACAGCCTTGAACACTGAAGCTTTCTTT. Translated: CSVTALNTEAFF.

The chain is built from TRBV7-2 and TRBJ1-1; D is possibly TRBD1 (6 bases). CDR3 length: 13 amino acids. Looked up from germline, CDR1 is SGHTA and CDR2 is FQGNSA. V was cut by 5 bases and J by 2 bases, with 9 bases left in between. The chain's CDR3 is CASSAGANTEAFF. CDR3 DNA sequence: TGTGCCAGCAGCGCAGGGGCAAACACTGAAGCTTTCTTT.

The CDR3 region has the DNA TGTGCCAGCAGTTTAACATCCCTCTACGAGCAGTACTTC. It codes for CASSLTSLYEQYF. V is TRBV28 and J is TRBJ2-7; no definite D call. The V and J ends lost 2 bases and 3 bases respectively, with 8 bases between them. This CDR3 comprises 13 residues. Germline values: CDR1 MDHEN, CDR2 SYDVKM.

The gene calls are TRBV28 and TRBJ1-6; 10 bases line up with TRBD1. V gave up 5 bases and J gave up 10 bases; unmatched junction bases: 8. From germline, CDR1 is MDHEN and CDR2 SYDVKM. This CDR3 has 15 amino acids. Here the CDR3 reads CASSEGTGDRSPLHF. The CDR3 nucleotides read TGTGCCAGCAGTGAGGGGACAGGGGACCGGTCACCCCTCCACTTT.

The V gene is TRBV5-1, the J gene TRBJ1-1, with 7 bases identical to TRBD1. Trimming took 4 bases from V and 7 from J; bases not matched to a gene: 4. This CDR3 region has 12 residues. The germline CDR1 and CDR2 sequences are SGHRS and YFSETQ. The CDR3 DNA reads TGCGCCAGCAGCCCCACAGGGGATGAAGCTTTCTTT. Protein: CASSPTGDEAFF.

Note on this clone: The same CDR3 is also encoded by other DNA sequences in this sample. The chain carries TRBV29-1 and TRBJ1-1; TRBD1 is a possible D gene (5 bases). V was shortened by 4 bases and J by 1 base, with 7 bases between the two germline ends. From germline, CDR1 is SQVTM and CDR2 ANQGSEA. This CDR3 has 12 amino acids. CDR3 in amino acids: CSVGQGNTEAFF. CDR3 in DNA: TGCAGCGTTGGCCAGGGGAACACTGAAGCTTTCTTT.

The rearrangement uses TRBV30 and TRBJ2-3; 7 bases are shared with TRBD2. V gave up 4 bases and J gave up 6 bases; unmatched junction bases: 13. The CDR3 sequence is 15 residues long. Per the germline V gene, CDR1 is GTSNPN and CDR2 is SVGIG (reference sequence). The CDR3 protein is CAWNSGLPFLDTQYF. The CDR3 DNA sequence: TGTGCCTGGAATTCGGGACTACCTTTTTTGGATACGCAGTATTTT.

This clone was detected a few times. The V and J genes are TRBV6-5 and TRBJ1-5; the D is unclear. Germline V gene sequence: CDR1 MNHEY, CDR2 SVGAGI. The ends were cut back, 8 bases at V and 4 bases at J, with 12 bases in the middle. The CDR3 is 13 residues long. The CDR3 loop is CASGLSGNQPQHF. In nucleotides, the CDR3 is TGTGCCAGCGGGCTAAGTGGAAATCAGCCCCAGCATTTT.

The chain is built from TRBV2 and TRBJ2-5, with TRBD1 matching 7 bases. The CDR3 is 15 residues long. The V gene's germline CDR1 is SNHLY and CDR2 FYNNEI. V shed 10 bases and J 3 bases; nucleotides not matched to a gene: 14. CDR3 residues: CANRRQGSPEETQYF. CDR3 sequence (DNA): TGTGCCAACCGAAGACAGGGAAGTCCGGAAGAGACCCAGTACTTC.

This clone was found a few times. V gene TRBV5-6 combines with J gene TRBJ2-2; 11 bases are shared with TRBD2. The V gene end was trimmed by 1 base and the J gene end by 1 base; junction bases not matched to a gene: 6. Germline V gene data show CDR1 as SGHDT and CDR2 as YYEEEE. The CDR3 is made up of 18 amino acids. In DNA form, the CDR3 reads TGTGCCAGCAGCTTGATAGCGGGGGGGAACCTGAACACCGGGGAGCTGTTTTTT. Protein sequence: CASSLIAGGNLNTGELFF.

V gene TRBV11-2 combines with J gene TRBJ2-5; TRBD1 aligns across 12 bases. The V gene's germline CDR1 is SGHAT and CDR2 FQNNGV. Losses at the gene ends were 1 base for V and 12 bases for J; bases not matched to a gene: 12. CDR3 length: 16 amino acids. CDR3 amino acids: CASSLASTGQGAYEYF. The CDR3 bases are TGTGCCAGCAGCTTAGCGTCGACGGGACAGGGGGCTTACGAGTACTTC.

Regarding this clone: Other DNA sequences within the sample encode an identical CDR3. The chain recombines TRBV18 with TRBJ1-1; perhaps TRBD1 as D (6 bases). Trimming shortened V by 4 bases and J by 2 bases, and 8 bases separated the two germline ends. The CDR3 has 13 amino acids. Germline assignment: CDR1 KGHSH and CDR2 LQKENI. CDR3 nucleotides: TGTGCCAGCTCACAAGGGGGTAACACTGAAGCTTTCTTT. Its translation is CASSQGGNTEAFF.

This clone was observed a handful of times. The rearrangement links TRBV4-1 to TRBJ2-5; no clear D. The CDR3 runs 13 residues. CDR1 and CDR2 from the germline V gene are MGHRA and YSYEKL. V shed 5 bases and J shed 2 bases, with 9 bases lying between them. In nucleotides, the CDR3 is TGCGCCAGCAGCTTAGCTCTTCAAGAGACCCAGTACTTC. Protein product: CASSLALQETQYF.

There are a few counts of this clone. The chain is built from TRBV28 and TRBJ1-5; D gene uncertain. The V end lost 6 bases, the J end lost 2 bases, and 11 bases lay between the germline ends. Germline loops: CDR1 MDHEN, CDR2 SYDVKM. The CDR3 runs 14 residues. In DNA, the CDR3 is TGTGCCAGCAGGGGAGGCTGGGGCAATCAGCCCCAGCATTTT. This codes for CASRGGWGNQPQHF.

The chain links TRBV30 to TRBJ2-6; 7 positions match TRBD1. The V and J ends lost 8 bases and 0 bases, in that order; junction bases with no gene match: 13. Germline loops: CDR1 GTSNPN, CDR2 SVGIG (reference sequence). The CDR3 has 17 amino acids. The CDR3 region is CAATGPELFSGANVLTF. The CDR3 DNA follows: TGTGCCGCGACAGGGCCTGAATTATTCTCTGGGGCCAACGTCCTGACTTTC.

CDR3 sequence reads: CANARSLAIETQYF. The CDR3 coding sequence is TGTGCCAACGCCCGGTCGCTAGCGATCGAGACCCAGTACTTC. The chain employs TRBV2 and TRBJ2-5, with D possibly TRBD2 on 6 matching bases. V was shortened by 10 bases and J by 5 bases, with 20 bases between the two germline ends. Germline CDR1 reads SNHLY; CDR2 reads FYNNEI. The CDR3 runs to 14 residues.